These T cell receptor beta chains were read from a single sample in a study of blood T cell repertoires in COVID-19. The data were produced by immunoSEQ multiplex PCR, yet TCRdb's version contains in-frame clones alone and is incomplete. This table has about 290,000 clones, approximately 86% appearing once. The sample comprised peripheral blood. Receptors were obtained from a woman aged 45-65 years with active or convalescent COVID-19. Each CDR3 is given with its conserved first and last residue.

J: TRBJ1-1; V: TRBV6-5; CDR3: CASSQGSTEAFF
J: TRBJ2-4; V: TRBV2; CDR3: CASSAPDGIDTHIQYF
J: TRBJ2-2; V: TRBV30; CDR3: CAWKRSAGFGELFF
J: TRBJ1-1; V: TRBV14; CDR3: CASSQVRGVTEAFF
J: TRBJ2-7; V: TRBV2; CDR3: CASSATSSEQYF
J: TRBJ2-1; V: TRBV7-9; CDR3: CASSRAGNNEQFF
J: TRBJ2-7; V: TRBV18; CDR3: CASSPRGQSEEQYF
J: TRBJ1-4; V: TRBV4-1; CDR3: CASSQEPVRNEKLFF
J: TRBJ2-3; V: TRBV6-5; CDR3: CASSGTATTDTQYF
J: TRBJ2-7; V: TRBV19; CDR3: CASSIGRGEQYF
J: TRBJ1-1; V: TRBV12-5; CDR3: CASGFWGAEAFF
J: TRBJ2-1; V: TRBV2; CDR3: CASSEGLAGGLNEQFF
J: TRBJ1-3; V: TRBV18; CDR3: CASSRDRDSSTIYF
J: TRBJ1-1; V: TRBV20-1; CDR3: CSARSEPWAFF
J: TRBJ1-4; V: TRBV5-1; CDR3: CASSFGTGNSANEKLFF
J: TRBJ2-1; V: TRBV2; CDR3: CASSVRPSGSINEQFF
J: TRBJ2-2; V: TRBV10-3; CDR3: CAISEQGGDTGELFF
J: TRBJ2-5; V: TRBV28; CDR3: CASSWDRETQYF
J: TRBJ2-1; V: TRBV3-1/TRBV3-2; CDR3: CASSHRSSLAGAGKYNEQFF
J: TRBJ2-1; V: TRBV19; CDR3: CASSTAPWGGEQFF
J: TRBJ1-5; V: TRBV6-1; CDR3: CASSDWATGIRGNQPQHF
J: TRBJ2-1; V: TRBV24-1; CDR3: CATSEAGYNEQFF
J: TRBJ1-6; V: TRBV19; CDR3: CASRRRDRENYNSPLHF
J: TRBJ1-2; V: TRBV23-1; CDR3: CARTPLDGYTF
J: TRBJ2-3; V: TRBV19; CDR3: CASGPGGSDTQYF
J: TRBJ1-4; V: TRBV7-9; CDR3: CASSLGQGVDEKLFF
J: TRBJ2-1; V: TRBV28; CDR3: CASSPPEGADEQFF
J: TRBJ2-7; V: TRBV7-2; CDR3: CASSQAGPAAEQYF
J: TRBJ1-1; V: TRBV25-1; CDR3: CASSGFGHQNTEAFF
J: TRBJ1-2; V: TRBV5-6; CDR3: CASSLIDGGYGYTF
J: TRBJ1-2; V: TRBV9; CDR3: CASSVDQGFYGYTF
J: TRBJ2-5; V: TRBV5-1; CDR3: CASSPPGETQYF
J: TRBJ2-5; V: TRBV27; CDR3: CASSLMGLAEQETQYF
J: TRBJ2-5; V: TRBV11-2; CDR3: CASSLDVAINLETQYF
J: TRBJ2-2; V: TRBV5-1; CDR3: CASSAQSNTGELFF
J: TRBJ2-1; V: TRBV11-3; CDR3: CASSPLAGVGEQFF
J: TRBJ2-1; V: TRBV11-3; CDR3: CASSFRDSYNEQFF
J: TRBJ1-1; V: TRBV19; CDR3: CASSQGRNTEAFF
J: TRBJ2-3; V: TRBV19; CDR3: CASEASGIADTQYF
J: TRBJ2-1; V: TRBV5-5; CDR3: CASSWGPPPTYNEQFF
J: TRBJ2-3; V: TRBV7-6; CDR3: CASSLGVGVGFGTDTQYF
J: TRBJ1-2; V: TRBV25-1; CDR3: CASSEPLGTGNGYTF
J: TRBJ1-2; V: TRBV5-5; CDR3: CASRAPGRGCTF
J: TRBJ1-2; V: TRBV15; CDR3: CATSRTTGDWKGYTF